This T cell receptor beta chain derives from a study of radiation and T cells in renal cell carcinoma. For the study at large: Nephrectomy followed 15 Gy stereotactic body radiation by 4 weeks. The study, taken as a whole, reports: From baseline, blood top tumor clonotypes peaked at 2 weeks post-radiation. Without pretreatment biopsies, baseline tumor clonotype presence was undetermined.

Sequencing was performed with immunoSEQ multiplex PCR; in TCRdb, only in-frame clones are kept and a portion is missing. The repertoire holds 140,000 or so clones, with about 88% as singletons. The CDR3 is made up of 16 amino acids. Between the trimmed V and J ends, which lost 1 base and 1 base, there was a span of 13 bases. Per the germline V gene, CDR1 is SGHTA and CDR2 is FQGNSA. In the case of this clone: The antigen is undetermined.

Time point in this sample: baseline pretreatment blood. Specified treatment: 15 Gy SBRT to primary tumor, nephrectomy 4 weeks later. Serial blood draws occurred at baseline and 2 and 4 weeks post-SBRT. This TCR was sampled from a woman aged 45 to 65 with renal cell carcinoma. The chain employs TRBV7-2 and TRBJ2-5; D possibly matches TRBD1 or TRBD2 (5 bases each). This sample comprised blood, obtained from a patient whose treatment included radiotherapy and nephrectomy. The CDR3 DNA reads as TGTGCCAGCAGCTTAGGGTTAGGGACGGGCCAAGAGACCCAGTACTTC. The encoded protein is CASSLGLGTGQETQYF. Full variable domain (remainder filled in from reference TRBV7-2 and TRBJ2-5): GAGVSQSPSNKVTEKGKDVELRCDPISGHTALYWYRQSLGQGLEFLIYFQGNSAPDKSGLPSDRFSAERTGGSVSTLTIQRTQQEDSAVYLCASSLGLGTGQETQYFGPGTRLLVL.